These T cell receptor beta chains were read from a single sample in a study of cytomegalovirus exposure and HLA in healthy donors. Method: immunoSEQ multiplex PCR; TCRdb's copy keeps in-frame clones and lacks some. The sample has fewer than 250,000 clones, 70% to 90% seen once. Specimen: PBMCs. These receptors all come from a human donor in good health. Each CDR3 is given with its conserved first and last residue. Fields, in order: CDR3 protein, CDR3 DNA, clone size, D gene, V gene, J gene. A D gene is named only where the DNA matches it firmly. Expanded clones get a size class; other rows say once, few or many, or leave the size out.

CDR3: CASSIWIKQHEQYF
DNA: TGTGCCAGTAGTATATGGATTAAACAGCACGAGCAGTACTTC
size: once
D: NA
V: TRBV19
J: TRBJ2-7

CDR3: CASSLRTGKNTEAFF
DNA: TGTGCCAGCAGTTTAAGGACAGGGAAGAACACTGAAGCTTTCTTT
size: once
D: TRBD1
V: TRBV28
J: TRBJ1-1

CDR3: CASSPLTGSLSYNEQFF
DNA: TGTGCCAGCTCACCACTGACGGGATCTCTCTCCTACAATGAGCAGTTCTTC
size: NA
D: NA
V: TRBV18
J: TRBJ2-1

CDR3: CASSGRTGAYEQYF
DNA: TGTGCCAGCAGTGGTCGGACAGGGGCCTACGAGCAGTACTTC
size: NA
D: TRBD1
V: TRBV6-1
J: TRBJ2-7

CDR3: CASEGLADEQYF
DNA: TGTGCCAGCGAAGGATTGGCGGACGAGCAGTACTTC
size: NA
D: NA
V: TRBV7-9
J: TRBJ2-7

CDR3: CASWTGIVQPQHF
DNA: TGTGCCAGCTGGACAGGGATCGTTCAGCCCCAGCATTTT
size: NA
D: TRBD1
V: TRBV28
J: TRBJ1-5

CDR3: CAWSFPRTGGVEQPQHF
DNA: TGTGCCTGGAGTTTCCCAAGGACAGGGGGGGTTGAGCAGCCCCAGCATTTT
size: NA
D: TRBD1
V: TRBV30
J: TRBJ1-5

CDR3: CASSLKISGRNNEQFF
DNA: TGTGCCAGCAGCTTAAAGATTAGCGGGAGAAACAATGAGCAGTTCTTC
size: NA
D: TRBD2
V: TRBV7-3
J: TRBJ2-1

CDR3: CASSPLEGLATTDTQYF
DNA: TGTGCCAGCAGCCCCTTAGAGGGACTAGCTACCACAGATACGCAGTATTTT
size: NA
D: TRBD2
V: TRBV7-8
J: TRBJ2-3

CDR3: CATSRDDFWEQYF
DNA: TGTGCCACCAGCAGAGATGACTTTTGGGAGCAGTACTTC
size: NA
D: NA
V: TRBV15
J: TRBJ2-7

CDR3: CASSGDREWNIQYF
DNA: TGTGCCAGCAGCGGGGACAGGGAGTGGAACATTCAGTACTTC
size: NA
D: TRBD1
V: TRBV14
J: TRBJ2-4

CDR3: CASSLSYFSYEQYF
DNA: TGTGCCAGCAGCTTGAGTTACTTTTCCTACGAGCAGTACTTC
size: NA
D: NA
V: TRBV7-9
J: TRBJ2-7

CDR3: CASSQRQGGYEQYF
DNA: TGTGCCAGCAGCCAGAGACAGGGAGGATACGAGCAGTACTTC
size: NA
D: NA
V: TRBV27
J: TRBJ2-7

CDR3: CASGQDRAGALRTEAFF
DNA: TGTGCTAGTGGACAGGACAGGGCTGGGGCCTTACGAACTGAAGCTTTCTTT
size: NA
D: TRBD1
V: TRBV12-5
J: TRBJ1-1

CDR3: CASTSREKGYNEQFF
DNA: TGTGCCAGCACTAGCCGGGAAAAAGGCTACAATGAGCAGTTCTTC
size: NA
D: NA
V: TRBV6-1
J: TRBJ2-1

CDR3: CASSPLLSGRGKHRTGELFF
DNA: TGTGCCAGCAGCCCCCTACTGAGCGGGAGGGGAAAGCATCGCACCGGGGAGCTGTTTTTT
size: NA
D: TRBD2
V: TRBV27
J: TRBJ2-2

CDR3: CATGTSGRLVQYF
DNA: TGTGCCACGGGGACTAGCGGGAGGCTTGTGCAGTACTTC
size: NA
D: TRBD2
V: TRBV28
J: TRBJ2-7

CDR3: CSGGFNYGYTF
DNA: TGCAGCGGCGGGTTTAACTATGGCTACACCTTC
size: NA
D: NA
V: TRBV29-1
J: TRBJ1-2

CDR3: CASSQDTGTAAYEQYF
DNA: TGCGCCAGCAGCCAAGATACCGGGACAGCCGCCTACGAGCAGTACTTC
size: few
D: TRBD1
V: TRBV4-1
J: TRBJ2-7

CDR3: CSVYFAGQATGELFF
DNA: TGCAGCGTTTATTTTGCGGGACAGGCTACCGGGGAGCTGTTTTTT
size: NA
D: TRBD1
V: TRBV29-1
J: TRBJ2-2

CDR3: CASRGQPYGYTF
DNA: TGTGCCAGCAGGGGACAACCCTATGGCTACACCTTC
size: NA
D: NA
V: TRBV2
J: TRBJ1-2

CDR3: CASSLSWGQIEAFF
DNA: TGTGCCAGCAGTTTATCGTGGGGGCAGATTGAAGCTTTCTTT
size: NA
D: NA
V: TRBV27
J: TRBJ1-1

CDR3: CASSLREDPSGNTIYF
DNA: TGTGCCAGCAGCTTAAGGGAGGACCCCTCTGGAAACACCATATATTTT
size: NA
D: NA
V: TRBV7-9
J: TRBJ1-3

CDR3: CASSLVAATNEQYF
DNA: TGCGCCAGCAGCTTGGTGGCAGCGACCAACGAGCAGTACTTC
size: few
D: NA
V: TRBV5-1
J: TRBJ2-7

CDR3: CASSLHSGGSYNEQFF
DNA: TGTGCCAGCAGCTTACATAGCGGCGGCTCCTACAATGAGCAGTTCTTC
size: NA
D: NA
V: TRBV7-8
J: TRBJ2-1

CDR3: CASSPYPSGMNTGELFF
DNA: TGTGCCAGCTCACCTTACCCTAGCGGGATGAACACCGGGGAGCTGTTTTTT
size: NA
D: TRBD2
V: TRBV18
J: TRBJ2-2

CDR3: CASSMAPGTDNTEAFF
DNA: TGTGCCAGCAGTATGGCCCCGGGGACAGATAACACTGAAGCTTTCTTT
size: NA
D: TRBD1
V: TRBV28
J: TRBJ1-1

CDR3: CASSLTLRGTELAYEQYF
DNA: TGTGCCAGCAGCTTAACCCTTCGCGGGACGGAACTAGCCTACGAGCAGTACTTC
size: NA
D: NA
V: TRBV7-8
J: TRBJ2-7